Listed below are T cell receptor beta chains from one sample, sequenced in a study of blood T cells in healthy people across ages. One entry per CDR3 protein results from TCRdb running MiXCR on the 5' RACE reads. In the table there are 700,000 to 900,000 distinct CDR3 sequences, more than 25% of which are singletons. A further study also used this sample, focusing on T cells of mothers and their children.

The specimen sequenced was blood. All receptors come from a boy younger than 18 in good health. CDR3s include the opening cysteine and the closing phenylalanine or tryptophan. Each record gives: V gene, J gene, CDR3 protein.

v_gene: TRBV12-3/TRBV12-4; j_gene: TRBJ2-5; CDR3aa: CASSLGGAGPQETQYF
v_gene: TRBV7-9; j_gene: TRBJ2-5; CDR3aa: CASNPRRVASGETQYF
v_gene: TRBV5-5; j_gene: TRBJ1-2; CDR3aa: CASSFSFNYGYTF
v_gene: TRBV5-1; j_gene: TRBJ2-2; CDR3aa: CASSLVSVTGELFF
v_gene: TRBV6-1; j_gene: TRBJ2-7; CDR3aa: CASSAAFEMSYEQYF
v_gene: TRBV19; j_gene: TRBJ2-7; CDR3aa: CASSKYGGEQYF
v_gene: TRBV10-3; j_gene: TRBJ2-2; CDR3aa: CATSAGGETGELFF
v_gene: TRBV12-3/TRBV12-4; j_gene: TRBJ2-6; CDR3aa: CASTPGGAGANVLTF
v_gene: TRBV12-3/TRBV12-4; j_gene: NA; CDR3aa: CASSRDRAEETQYF
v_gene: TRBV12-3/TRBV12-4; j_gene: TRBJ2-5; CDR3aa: CASSLNRGLQETQYF
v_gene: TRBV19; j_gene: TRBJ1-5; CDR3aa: CASTQSNQPQHF
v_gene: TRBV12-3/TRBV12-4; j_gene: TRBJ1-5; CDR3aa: CASNRRGFNQPQHF
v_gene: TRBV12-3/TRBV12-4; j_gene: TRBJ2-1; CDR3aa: CASSLGVRGGNEQFF
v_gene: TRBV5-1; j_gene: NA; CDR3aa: CASSPRDIYEQYF
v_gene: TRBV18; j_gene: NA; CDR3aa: CASSPETGRLGEQYF
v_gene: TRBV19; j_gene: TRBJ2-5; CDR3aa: CASSMTSVAEETQYF
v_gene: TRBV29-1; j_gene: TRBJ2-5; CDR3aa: CSVARHSGSGEQYF
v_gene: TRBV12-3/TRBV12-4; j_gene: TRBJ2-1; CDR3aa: CASSLSRGWVNNEQFF
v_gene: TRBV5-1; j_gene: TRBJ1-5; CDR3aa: CASSPGDTNQPQHF
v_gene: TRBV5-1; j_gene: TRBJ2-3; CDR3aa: CASRAGGADTQYF
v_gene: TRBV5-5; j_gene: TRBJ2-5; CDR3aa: CASRYGTGREETQYF
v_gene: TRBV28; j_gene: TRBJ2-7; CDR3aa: CASSFPGGSELRYEQYF
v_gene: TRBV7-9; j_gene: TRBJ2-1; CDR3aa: CASSLHSGGYNEQFF